This T cell receptor beta chain was sequenced in a study of cytomegalovirus exposure and HLA in healthy donors. Overall study findings and caveats: An Asian-associated ancestry cluster reportedly showed fewer N-insertions than the approximately 630-donor mean in a later analysis. Indistinguishable V segments such as TRBV6-2 and TRBV6-3 were excluded.

Concerning this clone: Its antigen remains unknown.

With 60 Vbeta and 13 Jbeta primers, the PCR was carried out. Sequenced by immunoSEQ multiplex PCR; TCRdb stores in-frame clones only, minus some. The sample carries about 120,000 clones, around 77% recorded once. Germline CDR1 is SGHTA and CDR2 is FQGNSA. The CDR3 spans 14 residues. V gave up 2 bases and J gave up 2 bases, with 9 bases separating them. The chain couples TRBV7-2 to TRBJ1-1; D might be TRBD1 (5 bases). Specimen: PBMCs. This clonotype was obtained from a man aged 50 to 60 in good health and CMV-seropositive. The CDR3 region is CASSLSGVNTEAFF. For the CDR3, the DNA is TGTGCCAGCAGCTTATCGGGGGTTAACACTGAAGCTTTCTTT.